The rows below give T cell receptor beta chains drawn from one sample of a study of blood T cell repertoires in COVID-19. The protocol was immunoSEQ multiplex PCR, while the TCRdb copy is restricted to in-frame clones and leaves out a portion. The sample has roughly 26,000 clones; 87% are singletons. Sequenced: peripheral blood. These TCRs come from a human donor with active COVID-19. The donor label of this sample is uncertain. The CDR3 runs from the conserved cysteine through the conserved F or W. Clone size is stated in some rows and not others, as once, few, many or a class when expanded.

CDR3aa: CASSASYLGTSGNEQFF; j_gene: TRBJ2-1; v_gene: TRBV19; abundance: NA
CDR3aa: CASSLGTSVHNEQFF; j_gene: TRBJ2-1; v_gene: TRBV5-1; abundance: NA
CDR3aa: CASSLLPGLAGLDEQFF; j_gene: TRBJ2-1; v_gene: TRBV27; abundance: NA
CDR3aa: CASSFDRGTTGELFF; j_gene: TRBJ2-2; v_gene: TRBV5-1; abundance: NA
CDR3aa: CASSGVDEKLFF; j_gene: TRBJ1-4; v_gene: TRBV2; abundance: NA
CDR3aa: CASSSAGGGTGELFF; j_gene: TRBJ2-2; v_gene: TRBV5-4; abundance: few
CDR3aa: CASSSPGGTDTQYF; j_gene: TRBJ2-3; v_gene: TRBV27; abundance: NA
CDR3aa: CASSRDRVADEQYF; j_gene: TRBJ2-7; v_gene: TRBV6-5; abundance: NA
CDR3aa: CASSYSGTSTDTQYF; j_gene: TRBJ2-3; v_gene: TRBV6-6; abundance: once
CDR3aa: CASSSGTGANEQFF; j_gene: TRBJ2-1; v_gene: TRBV7-3; abundance: NA
CDR3aa: CASSYSGQGGYGYTF; j_gene: TRBJ1-2; v_gene: TRBV6-2/TRBV6-3; abundance: NA
CDR3aa: CASSPGQGGDYGYTF; j_gene: TRBJ1-2; v_gene: TRBV18; abundance: NA
CDR3aa: CASSTIAASEQYF; j_gene: TRBJ2-7; v_gene: TRBV11-3; abundance: NA
CDR3aa: CATSRDLGGPYNEQFF; j_gene: TRBJ2-1; v_gene: TRBV15; abundance: NA
CDR3aa: CASSLLTGTVGETQYF; j_gene: TRBJ2-5; v_gene: TRBV5-1; abundance: once
CDR3aa: CASSITGGSYNNEQFF; j_gene: TRBJ2-1; v_gene: TRBV19; abundance: NA
CDR3aa: CASSPQGYGYTF; j_gene: TRBJ1-2; v_gene: TRBV6-2/TRBV6-3; abundance: NA
CDR3aa: CASSLSGLNEQYF; j_gene: TRBJ2-7; v_gene: TRBV13; abundance: NA